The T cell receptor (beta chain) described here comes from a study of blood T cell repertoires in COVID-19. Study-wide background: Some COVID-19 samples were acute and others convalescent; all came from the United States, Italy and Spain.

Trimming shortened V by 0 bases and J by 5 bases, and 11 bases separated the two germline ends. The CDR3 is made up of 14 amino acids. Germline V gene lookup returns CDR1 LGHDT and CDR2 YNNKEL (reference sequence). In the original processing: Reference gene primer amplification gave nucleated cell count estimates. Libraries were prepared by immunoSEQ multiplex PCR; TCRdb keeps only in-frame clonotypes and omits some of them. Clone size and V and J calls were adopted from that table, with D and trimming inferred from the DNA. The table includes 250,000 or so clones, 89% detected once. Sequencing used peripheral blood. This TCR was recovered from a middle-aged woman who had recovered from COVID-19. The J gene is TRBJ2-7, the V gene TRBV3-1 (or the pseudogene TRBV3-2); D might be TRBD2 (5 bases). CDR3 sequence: CASSQDLARDEQYF. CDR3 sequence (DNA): TGTGCCAGCAGCCAAGACCTAGCCCGGGACGAGCAGTACTTC.